What follows describes a single T cell receptor (beta chain). Its target antigen remains unknown. No quality values exist for individual bases; no much larger clone is one base distant. TCRbeta CDR3 regions were amplified from genomic DNA using the immunoSEQ Assay, a bias-controlled multiplex PCR. The study's own analysis went as follows. The number of nucleated cells in each sample was estimated from the amplification of reference gene primers within the assay. To quantify the absolute abundance of each unique TCRbeta CDR3 rearrangement, sequence reads were collapsed and filtered. For each sample, productive Simpson clonality was calculated by taking the square root of Simpson's diversity index across productive rearrangements. This immuneACCESS table, as held by TCRdb, lists in-frame sequences with V and J called but not all clones. Of the missing ones, under half trace to an unresolved V gene in checked studies; the others have no known cause. The V and J calls and clone size come from that table; D and trimming were worked out from the DNA. The sample table lists more than 65,000 clones, around 80% of them with a count of one. The ten most abundant clones make up around 27% of the sample.

Sequences SGHTA (CDR1) and FQGNSA (CDR2) are obtained from the germline V gene. V is cut by 4 bases and J by 7 bases, and the space between the germline ends is 14 bases. Taken from cysteine to phenylalanine, the CDR3 has 15 residues. The sequence is cut down to CDR3 DNA, 45 bases in frame from base 1. The collaborating institutions used their own protocols to collect whole blood in K2EDTA tubes. Collaborator samples were shipped for TCRbeta analysis as frozen whole blood, isolated PBMCs, or DNA extracted from either sample type. This record comes from a study of blood T cell repertoires in COVID-19 (TCRdb year 2020). Turning to the overall study: Samples covering the acute and convalescent phases of COVID-19 were provided by collaborators in the United States, Italy and Spain. The prospective study material was composed of cDNA or gDNA derived from T cells, B-cell-depleted T cells, or PBMCs. The dataset comprised deeply sampled blood TCRbeta repertoires from subjects exposed to, actively infected with, or recovered from COVID-19. The repertoires were released in a freely available public database meant as a resource for research on the immune response to SARS-CoV-2. Samples were obtained from the ongoing ImmuneRACE study (first 160 participants) and from 950 to 1,500 subjects provided by 6 global collaborators. Sample metadata almost always included a de-identified subject ID, COVID-19 status, age in years and sex. HLA class I and class II types, where available, came from metadata supplied by the sample provider rather than from assay-based typing. Results the study describes overall, beyond this receptor: The quantity of clinical and demographic metadata differed by source and by participant and was supplied without curation.

This TCR was recovered from a woman of 80 years or more with active or convalescent COVID-19. Input material: peripheral blood. Recombination connected TRBV7-2 to TRBJ1-6, with the D segment identity uncertain. The DNA sequence is TGTGCCAGCAGCTCCCCCGAGGCCCCCAATTCACCCCTCCACTTT. Translated, this is CASSSPEAPNSPLHF.